The source of this TCR beta chain is a study of tumor-infiltrating lymphocytes in primary liver carcinoma. Looking at the study overall: Staging of the tumors gave T1-T3 N0M0, with widths of roughly 4 to 10 cm.

Priming with a constant-region primer yielded TCR beta cDNA from roughly 490 ng total RNA. Each TCR beta library was derived from three nested multiplex PCR rounds that employed slightly modified ARM-PCR. Investigators reported that the first two PCR rounds, at roughly 10 cycles each, used TRBV1-TRBV30 forward primers with a C-beta reverse primer. TCRdb itself ran the multiplex PCR reads through MiXCR, one entry per CDR3 protein. The sample holds about 200,000 distinct CDR3 sequences; about 61% are singletons and the top ten take 7% to 8.5%. A word on this clonotype: As yet, its antigen is unknown. Since no conserved phenylalanine or tryptophan closes the CDR3, a read error is the likely cause. It is unclear where the CDR3 begins or ends on the DNA, so no DNA is shown, and the CDR3 is as TCRdb lists it.

Researchers drew blood RNA from unsorted whole blood and extracted germline DNA as well. Donors were untreated and chronically infected with HBV. The CDR3 region is 13 residues in length, termini included. Study-level findings and limits: Tumor tissue displayed a significantly greater top-250-clone fraction than blood (p = 0.039).

The TCR sequence derives from a woman aged 55-70 years with primary liver carcinoma and hepatitis B virus infection. The rearrangement uses TRBV12-3 or TRBV12-4 and TRBJ2-7; the tabulated D call, TRBD1, remains unverified against the DNA. What was sequenced was peripheral blood. CDR3 in amino acids: CASSLTQRGGQYI.